A single count supports the clone carrying this TCR beta chain. Its antigen is not known. Treatment of any kind had been given to no patient before thyroid surgery. The source of the sample is a study of metastatic and nonmetastatic thyroid tumors. Per the authors' pipeline: Clinicopathological groups supplied CDR3 differences that were used to build a distant-metastasis classifier for papillary thyroid cancer. TCRdb re-called the PCR reads via MiXCR. The V and J calls shown here were made by TCRdb, not taken from the authors' results. Found here are 40,000 or so clones, roughly 45% of them singletons; the top ten hold roughly a quarter. CDR1 is SGHRS, CDR2 YFSETQ, per germline. The V end was cut by 4 bases, the J end by 0 bases, with 14 bases between. This CDR3 is 16 amino acids long. Whole-study results and caveats: As reported, TCR beta diversity in blood and tumor was significantly higher in malignant thyroid tumors than in benign nodules.

This TCR was sampled from a male donor with papillary thyroid cancer or a benign thyroid nodule (not recorded which). Some clones in this sample may be carry-over from other donors' samples. Sequencing used tumor tissue. The chain employs TRBV5-1 and TRBJ1-3; D not resolved. The CDR3 nucleotides read TGCGCCAGCAGCCCGGGCGCAGGCCACTCTGGAAACACCATATATTTT. This sequence encodes CASSPGAGHSGNTIYF.